The next 27 T cell receptor beta chains were all read from a single sample in a study of T cell responses to AZD1222 COVID-19 vaccine (dated by TCRdb to the early 2020s). The time point label of this sample denotes: about 28 days (+/-7) after the second vaccine dose. The library was built by means of the immunoSEQ multiplex PCR assay. In TCRdb, the immuneACCESS table is reduced to in-frame sequences with V and J assigned. These tables do not hold every clone; where another copy was compared, an unresolved V gene accounts for under half, and the others remain unexplained. The sample yields about 180,000 clones; around nine tenths were counted once. The top ten clonotypes cover 1.5% to 2.5% of the sample. This specimen consisted of peripheral blood, obtained 28 days after the second AZD1222 dose. The receptors come from an adult who received the AZD1222 COVID-19 vaccine.

The genes are TRBV7-9 and TRBJ1-6; D uncertain. The V gene lost 0 bases and the J gene lost 0 bases, with 15 bases spanning the gap. The CDR3 covers 19 residues. Germline values: CDR1 SEHNR, CDR2 FQNEAQ (reference sequence). The CDR3 bases are TGTGCCAGCAGCTTAGCATTTGGGCGGCTAAGCTCCTATAATTCACCCCTCCACTTT. Translation gives CASSLAFGRLSSYNSPLHF.

The chain has TRBV3-1 (or the pseudogene TRBV3-2) and TRBJ1-4, with 7 bases fitting TRBD1. Germline V gene data show CDR1 as LGHDT and CDR2 as YNNKEL (reference sequence). The junction had 3 bases not matched to a gene; V was cut back by 1 base and J by 4 bases. The CDR3 extends over 15 amino acids. The CDR3 DNA follows: TGTGCCAGCAGCCAAGTGGACAGGATTAATGAAAAACTGTTTTTT. Its protein product is CASSQVDRINEKLFF.

The gene calls are TRBV30 and TRBJ1-3; TRBD1 might be the D (5 bases). This CDR3 region has 14 residues. V was shortened by 2 bases and J by 9 bases, with 17 bases between the two germline ends. The germline gives CDR1 GTSNPN, CDR2 SVGIG (reference sequence). The CDR3 sequence: CAWSLGVRGGTIYF. Written as DNA, the CDR3 is TGTGCCTGGAGTTTGGGGGTCCGGGGCGGCACCATATATTTT.

The rearrangement links TRBV27 to TRBJ2-2; TRBD1 aligns across 9 bases. Germline loops: CDR1 MNHEY, CDR2 SMNVEV (reference sequence). This CDR3 region has 13 residues. J was trimmed by 8 bases and V by 6 bases; bases with no gene match: 4. The CDR3 reads CASSGTGPGELFF. The CDR3 DNA reads as TGTGCCAGCAGCGGGACAGGGCCGGGGGAGCTGTTTTTT.

The CDR3 protein is CASKAEGGELFF. The CDR3 DNA reads TGCGCCAGCAAGGCAGAAGGCGGGGAGCTGTTTTTT. The V gene is TRBV10-2, the J gene TRBJ2-2; D ambiguous. Germline V gene lookup returns CDR1 WSHSY and CDR2 SAAADI. Trimming pared 7 bases from V and 7 bases from J, leaving 10 bases between. The CDR3 covers 12 residues.

This chain joins TRBV4-1 and TRBJ1-1; unclear D gene. This CDR3 is 16 amino acids long. V was clipped by 1 base and J by 3 bases, with 15 bases between them. The germline V gene encodes CDR1 MGHRA and CDR2 YSYEKL. CDR3: CASSQGGRWRDTEAFF. CDR3 DNA: TGCGCCAGCAGCCAAGGAGGGAGATGGAGGGACACTGAAGCTTTCTTT.

J is TRBJ2-7 and V is TRBV27; the D gene is possibly TRBD1 (5 bases). From germline, CDR1 is MNHEY and CDR2 SMNVEV (reference sequence). This CDR3 region has 13 residues. V was shortened by 3 bases and J by 2 bases, with 8 bases between the two germline ends. The CDR3 reads CASSFRQTYEQYF. Written as DNA, the CDR3 is TGTGCCAGCAGTTTTAGACAGACCTACGAGCAGTACTTC.

The chain couples TRBV7-9 to TRBJ1-4; D may be TRBD1 (5 bases). This CDR3 comprises 14 residues. V lost 7 bases and J lost 4, with 13 bases in between. Germline-derived CDR1 and CDR2 are SEHNR and FQNEAQ (reference sequence). In nucleotides, the CDR3 is TGTGCCAGCACATTGGGGCAGCATAATGAAAAACTGTTTTTT. Residues: CASTLGQHNEKLFF.

V and J are TRBV10-3 and TRBJ1-3; 7 nucleotides agree with TRBD1. The CDR3 sequence is 15 residues long. The germline gives CDR1 ENHRY, CDR2 SYGVKD. V was clipped by 6 bases and J by 4 bases; unmatched bases: 9. The CDR3 nucleotides read TGTGCCATCAGACCCGGGACAGACTCCGGAAACACCATATATTTT. Amino acid sequence: CAIRPGTDSGNTIYF.

This sequence joins TRBV30 and TRBJ1-5; D ambiguous. From germline, CDR1 is GTSNPN and CDR2 SVGIG (reference sequence). The CDR3 is 13 residues long. Trimming took off 2 bases at V and 0 bases at J, with 5 bases between the two ends. CDR3 sequence reads: CAWSSYSNQPQHF. CDR3 in DNA: TGTGCCTGGAGTTCTTATAGCAATCAGCCCCAGCATTTT.

The count of this clone is one. The rearrangement links TRBV2 to TRBJ1-2; 7 bases agree with TRBD1. From germline, CDR1 is SNHLY and CDR2 FYNNEI. The CDR3 loop spans 15 amino acids. V was clipped by 6 bases and J by 6 bases; unmatched bases: 13. The CDR3 loop reads CASSPTLLQGHGYTF. CDR3 DNA sequence: TGTGCCAGCAGCCCAACCCTCCTACAGGGGCATGGCTACACCTTC.

This clone was detected only a few times. The chain combines TRBV5-6 with TRBJ1-2; 11 bases are shared with TRBD1. The length of the CDR3 is 17 residues. The V segment lost 3 bases and the J segment 3 bases; nucleotides outside the gene matches: 10. Germline V lookup: CDR1 SGHDT, CDR2 YYEEEE. CDR3 sequence reads: CASSWVAGTGGDYGYTF. The CDR3 bases are TGTGCCAGCAGCTGGGTTGCTGGGACAGGGGGGGACTATGGCTACACCTTC.

V usage is TRBV9 and J usage is TRBJ2-3; 13 nucleotides line up with TRBD2. V gave up 3 bases and J gave up 4 bases; unmatched junction bases: 11. Per the germline V gene, CDR1 is SGDLS and CDR2 is YYNGEE. The CDR3 runs to 18 residues. The CDR3 sequence is CASSATSGGAVFADTQYF. As DNA, the CDR3 is TGTGCCAGCAGCGCAACTAGCGGGGGGGCCGTGTTTGCAGATACGCAGTATTTT.

The rearrangement links TRBV9 to TRBJ2-5, with D tentatively TRBD1 (5 bases). V lost 2 bases and J lost 4, with 9 bases in between. The CDR3 totals 13 residues. Germline CDR1 SGDLS, CDR2 YYNGEE. The CDR3 bases are TGTGCCAGCAGCGTCAGACAGCGAGAGACCCAGTACTTC. Translation: CASSVRQRETQYF.

This clone came up once. The chain links TRBV5-1 to TRBJ1-4; D unresolved. Germline values: CDR1 SGHRS, CDR2 YFSETQ. The CDR3 runs 16 residues. V lost 1 base to trimming and J lost 2 bases, with 12 bases between them. CDR3 sequence reads: CASSLRRPGTNEKLFF. In nucleotides, the CDR3 is TGCGCCAGCAGCTTGAGAAGACCCGGGACTAATGAAAAACTGTTTTTT.

This chain joins TRBV3-1 (or the pseudogene TRBV3-2) and TRBJ2-5; 9 bases line up with TRBD2. CDR3 length: 15 amino acids. Germline assignment: CDR1 LGHDT and CDR2 YNNKEL (reference sequence). V lost 11 bases to trimming and J lost 5 bases; unmatched junction nucleotides: 15. CDR3 in amino acids: CAVRTGSGSAETQYF. In DNA, the CDR3 is TGTGCCGTTAGAACGGGTAGCGGGAGTGCTGAGACCCAGTACTTC.

This sequence joins TRBV19 and TRBJ1-3, with D unresolved. The CDR3 contains 14 residues. V shed 11 bases and J shed 2 bases, with 16 bases lying between them. Germline V gene sequence: CDR1 LNHDA, CDR2 SQIVND (reference sequence). CDR3 loop: CAVKALYTGNTIYF. DNA of the CDR3: TGTGCCGTCAAAGCCCTTTACACTGGAAACACCATATATTTT.

The chain uses TRBV7-2 and TRBJ2-4, with 7 bases identical to TRBD2. This CDR3 has 16 amino acids. The junction had 15 bases not matched to a gene; V was cut back by 5 bases and J by 8 bases. Germline V gene data show CDR1 as SGHTA and CDR2 as FQGNSA. CDR3 in amino acids: CASSPDAGVAIHIQYF. The DNA of the CDR3 is TGTGCCAGCAGCCCCGACGCGGGAGTCGCCATACACATTCAGTACTTC.

This clone has only a few counts. The rearrangement uses TRBV9 and TRBJ1-6; D perhaps matches TRBD1 (5 bases). This CDR3 is built from 16 residues. V lost 1 base, J lost 8 bases, and 16 bases lay in between. Germline-derived CDR1 and CDR2 are SGDLS and YYNGEE. This CDR3 is CASSVSSGGTDSPLHF. For the CDR3, the DNA is TGTGCCAGCAGCGTATCGAGCGGTGGGACGGATTCACCCCTCCACTTT.

CDR3 bases: TGTGCCAGTAGCCCATCTCCTCCGGGACAACTCTCTGGAAACACCATATATTTT. Protein sequence: CASSPSPPGQLSGNTIYF. The chain is built from TRBV19 and TRBJ1-3; D possibly corresponds to TRBD1 (6 bases). Germline lookup yields CDR1 LNHDA and CDR2 SQIVND (reference sequence). This CDR3 has 18 residues. Between the trimmed V and J ends, which lost 6 bases and 0 bases, there was a span of 21 bases.

The chain uses TRBV13 and TRBJ1-3; D remains unclear. This CDR3 contains 12 residues. Between the trimmed V and J ends, which lost 0 bases and 8 bases, there was a span of 5 bases. Germline CDR1 PRHDT, CDR2 FYEKMQ (reference sequence). The CDR3, as DNA: TGTGCCAGCAGCTTAGGAACGTACACCATATATTTT. Translation: CASSLGTYTIYF.

In DNA, the CDR3 is TGTGCCAGCAGCCTACGACAGGAGGTGCCATATGGCTACACCTTC. It translates to CASSLRQEVPYGYTF. The J gene is TRBJ1-2, the V gene TRBV3-1 (or the pseudogene TRBV3-2), with TRBD1 as a possible D gene (6 bases). Trimming left V 4 bases short and J 5 bases short, with 17 bases between. Germline V gene sequence: CDR1 LGHDT, CDR2 YNNKEL (reference sequence). The CDR3 is 15 amino acids.

The rearrangement uses TRBV29-1 and TRBJ1-4; D is undetermined. CDR1 and CDR2 (germline): SQVTM, ANQGSEA. The V end was cut by 3 bases, the J end by 5 bases, with 10 bases between. There are 13 residues in the CDR3. The CDR3 coding sequence is TGCAGCGTTGATACGGGGTCCAATGAAAAACTGTTTTTT. Translated: CSVDTGSNEKLFF.

The chain couples TRBV4-2 to TRBJ2-5; D possibly corresponds to TRBD1 (7 bases). The germline V gene has CDR1 LGHNA and CDR2 YNFKEQ. V was pared by 1 base and J by 2 bases, with 14 bases between. This CDR3 contains 16 residues. Here the CDR3 reads CASSQGAGQRQETQYF. In nucleotides, the CDR3 is TGTGCCAGCAGCCAAGGGGCGGGACAGAGGCAAGAGACCCAGTACTTC.

In this sample, this clone turned up a few times. The V call is TRBV6-2 or TRBV6-3, the J call TRBJ1-2; 9 bases map to TRBD1. The germline CDR1 and CDR2 sequences are MNHEY and SVGEGT. This CDR3 contains 14 residues. J was trimmed by 3 bases and V by 5 bases; bases with no gene match: 4. The CDR3 DNA reads TGTGCCAGCAGTACCACAGGGGGCCACTATGGCTACACCTTC. Protein: CASSTTGGHYGYTF.

This clone was seen only once. The genes are TRBV9 and TRBJ1-1; 11 nucleotides align to TRBD1. CDR3 size: 13 residues. The germline gives CDR1 SGDLS, CDR2 YYNGEE. J gave up 11 bases and V 0 bases, and 3 bases lay outside the gene matches. DNA for the CDR3: TGTGCCAGCAGCGTAGGGGACAGGGGGTCTGCTTTCTTT. Residues: CASSVGDRGSAFF.

The V call is TRBV4-2, the J call TRBJ2-5; D remains unclear. Germline assignment: CDR1 LGHNA and CDR2 YNFKEQ. Trimming took off 4 bases at V and 2 bases at J, with 8 bases between the two ends. The CDR3 extends over 13 amino acids. The CDR3 sequence: CASSPTGQETQYF. The CDR3, as DNA: TGTGCCAGCAGCCCTACTGGACAAGAGACCCAGTACTTC.